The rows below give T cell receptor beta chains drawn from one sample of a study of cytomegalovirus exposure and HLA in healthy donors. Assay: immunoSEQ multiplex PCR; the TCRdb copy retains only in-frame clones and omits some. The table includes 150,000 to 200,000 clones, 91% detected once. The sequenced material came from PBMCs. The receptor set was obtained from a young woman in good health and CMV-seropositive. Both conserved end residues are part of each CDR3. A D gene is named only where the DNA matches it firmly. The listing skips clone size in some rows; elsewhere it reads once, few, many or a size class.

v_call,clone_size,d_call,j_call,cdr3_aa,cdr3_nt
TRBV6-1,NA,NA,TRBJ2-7,CASTPAVDPPYEQYF,TGTGCCAGCACCCCCGCGGTCGATCCGCCTTACGAGCAGTACTTC
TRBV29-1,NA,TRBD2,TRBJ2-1,CSVELAGDSYNEQFF,TGCAGCGTTGAACTAGCGGGGGATTCCTACAATGAGCAGTTCTTC
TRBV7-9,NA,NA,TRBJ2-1,CASSLRGANEQFF,TGTGCCAGCAGCTTACGAGGAGCCAATGAGCAGTTCTTC
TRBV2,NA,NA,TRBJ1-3,CASSDLAGRSGNTIYF,TGTGCCAGCAGTGATCTGGCAGGGAGGAGCGGAAACACCATATATTTT
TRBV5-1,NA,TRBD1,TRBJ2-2,CASSILGQGDTGELFF,TGCGCCAGCAGCATCCTGGGACAGGGAGACACCGGGGAGCTGTTTTTT
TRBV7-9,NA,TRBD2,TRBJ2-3,CASSLLRSGGYTDTQYF,TGTGCCAGCAGCTTACTTAGGAGCGGGGGGTACACAGATACGCAGTATTTT
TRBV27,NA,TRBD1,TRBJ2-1,CASSPRTGPPSYNEQFF,TGTGCCAGCAGTCCCCGGACAGGACCACCCTCCTACAATGAGCAGTTCTTC
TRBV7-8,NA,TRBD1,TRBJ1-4,CASSQRVGGKATNEKLFF,TGTGCCAGCAGCCAAAGGGTAGGGGGCAAGGCAACTAATGAAAAACTGTTTTTT
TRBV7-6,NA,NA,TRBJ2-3,CASANTDTQYF,TGTGCCAGTGCTAACACAGATACGCAGTATTTT
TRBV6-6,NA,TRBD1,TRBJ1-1,CASSPDRLNTEAFF,TGTGCCAGCAGCCCGGACAGGCTGAACACTGAAGCTTTCTTT
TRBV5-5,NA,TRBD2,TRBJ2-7,CASSRRPTSGSYEQYF,TGTGCCAGCAGCCGACGGCCGACTAGCGGCTCCTACGAGCAGTACTTC
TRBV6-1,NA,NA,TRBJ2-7,CASSSFGAYEQYF,TGTGCCAGCAGTTCTTTTGGAGCCTACGAGCAGTACTTC
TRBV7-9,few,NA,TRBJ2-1,CASSSGTNLEQFF,TGTGCCAGCAGCTCCGGGACAAATCTTGAGCAGTTCTTC
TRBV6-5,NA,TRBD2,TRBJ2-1,CASSLSGRAYNEQFF,TGTGCCAGCAGCCTTAGCGGGAGGGCCTACAATGAGCAGTTCTTC
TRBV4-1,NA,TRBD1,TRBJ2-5,CASSQGDRVHGETQYF,TGCGCCAGCAGCCAAGGTGACAGGGTCCATGGCGAGACCCAGTACTTC
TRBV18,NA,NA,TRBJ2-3,CASSPGRVPDTQYF,TGTGCCAGCTCACCGGGGCGTGTTCCAGATACGCAGTATTTT
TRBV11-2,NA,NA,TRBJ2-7,CASSAPGSVPYF,TGTGCCAGCAGCGCCCCCGGGAGCGTGCCGTACTTC
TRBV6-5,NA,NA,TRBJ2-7,CASRREKGDYEQYF,TGTGCCAGCAGGCGCGAAAAGGGAGATTACGAGCAGTACTTC
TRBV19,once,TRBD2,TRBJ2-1,CASSIDGTSGRPPQFF,TGTGCCAGTAGTATAGACGGGACTAGCGGGAGGCCACCGCAGTTCTTC
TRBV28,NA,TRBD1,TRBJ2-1,CASSTPGTGDYNEQFF,TGTGCCAGCAGTACCCCCGGGACAGGGGATTACAATGAGCAGTTCTTC
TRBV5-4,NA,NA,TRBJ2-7,CASSSRDHLGPYEQYF,TGTGCCAGCAGCTCGCGGGACCACCTCGGGCCTTACGAGCAGTACTTC
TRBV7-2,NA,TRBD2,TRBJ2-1,CASSPGDAVAGRQFF,TGTGCCAGCAGCCCCGGGGACGCCGTAGCGGGACGGCAGTTCTTC
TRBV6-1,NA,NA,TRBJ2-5,CASDDWEETQYF,TGTGCCAGCGACGACTGGGAAGAGACCCAGTACTTC
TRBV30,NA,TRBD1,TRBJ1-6,CAWSGTGSSYNSPLHF,TGTGCCTGGAGTGGGACAGGGAGCTCCTATAATTCACCCCTCCACTTT
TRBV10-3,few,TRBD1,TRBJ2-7,CAIGDRGTYEQYF,TGTGCCATCGGGGACAGAGGTACCTACGAGCAGTACTTC
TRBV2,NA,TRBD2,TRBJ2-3,CASSEIRLAGGSSTDTQYF,TGTGCCAGCAGTGAAATTCGACTAGCGGGAGGATCTAGCACAGATACGCAGTATTTT
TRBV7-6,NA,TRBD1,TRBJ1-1,CASSLRDRGPEAFF,TGTGCCAGCAGCTTGCGGGACAGGGGGCCTGAAGCTTTCTTT
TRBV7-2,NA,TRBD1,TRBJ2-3,CASSWGARDRGIDTQYF,TGTGCCAGCAGCTGGGGGGCCCGGGACAGGGGTATAGATACGCAGTATTTT
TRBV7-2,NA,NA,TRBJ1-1,CASSSRTAYTEAFF,TGTGCCAGCAGCTCCAGGACAGCTTACACTGAAGCTTTCTTT
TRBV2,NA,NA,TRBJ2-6,CASSERGAGANVLTF,TGTGCCAGCAGTGAACGGGGGGCCGGGGCCAACGTCCTGACTTTC
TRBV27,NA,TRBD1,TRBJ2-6,CASLTFDRAGANVLTF,TGTGCCAGCCTGACCTTCGACAGGGCTGGGGCCAACGTCCTGACTTTC
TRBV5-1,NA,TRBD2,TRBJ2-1,CASSQGLAGGSNEQFF,TGCGCCAGCAGCCAGGGACTAGCGGGGGGGTCCAATGAGCAGTTCTTC
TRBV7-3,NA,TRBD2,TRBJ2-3,CASSAGLAGGPDTQYF,TGTGCCAGCAGCGCCGGACTAGCGGGAGGGCCAGATACGCAGTATTTT